This TCR beta chain was retrieved from a study of blood T cell repertoires in COVID-19. About the research overall: The samples span acute and convalescent COVID-19 from the United States, Italy and Spain. In each case, the material was cDNA or gDNA derived from T cells, B-cell-depleted T cells, or PBMCs.

As processed by the authors: Estimated nucleated cell counts came from reference gene primer amplification. TCRdb's table, derived via immunoSEQ multiplex PCR, lists solely in-frame clones and lacks some. The D gene and trimming were derived from the DNA, and the V and J assignments and clone size from that table. The table has around 340,000 clones, 86% seen once. The V and J ends lost 3 bases and 1 base respectively, with 9 bases between them. The CDR3 spans 14 residues. The germline V gene encodes CDR1 MNHEY and CDR2 SMNVEV (reference sequence). This receptor was obtained from a woman aged 55-75 years with COVID-19, enrolled during active disease. The sample comprised peripheral blood. This chain links TRBV27 with TRBJ1-1; tentatively, D is TRBD1 (6 bases). The CDR3 DNA sequence: TGTGCCAGCAGTTTGTCAGGGGCGAACACTGAAGCTTTCTTT. This codes for CASSLSGANTEAFF.